Following are 25 T cell receptor beta chains from one sample sequenced in a study of cytomegalovirus exposure and HLA in healthy donors. 60 Vbeta and 13 Jbeta primers were used in PCR. The method was immunoSEQ multiplex PCR; TCRdb's version includes in-frame clones alone and lacks a portion of them. Counted here are some 130,000 clones, 55% to 80% occurring once; the ten biggest clones make up over 1%. Sequencing input: PBMCs. All receptors come from a woman aged 40 to 50 in good health and CMV-seronegative.

The V and J genes are TRBV5-4 and TRBJ2-1; 9 bases line up with TRBD1. V shed 2 bases and J 4 bases; nucleotides not matched to a gene: 19. Germline values: CDR1 SGHNT, CDR2 YYREEE (reference sequence). This CDR3 comprises 20 residues. CDR3 DNA: TGTGCCAGCAGCTTTGGGACAGGGCTGAACCAGGCAAAGCTATACAATGAGCAGTTCTTC. Protein: CASSFGTGLNQAKLYNEQFF.

This clone occurred once. The J gene is TRBJ2-3, the V gene TRBV6-1, with D unclear. This CDR3 has 14 residues. Per germline, CDR1 MNHNS and CDR2 SASEGT. V lost 9 bases, J lost 8 bases, and 21 bases lay in between. The CDR3 protein is CARPITSLYLTQYF. The CDR3 DNA reads as TGTGCCAGGCCAATCACCTCACTTTATCTTACGCAGTATTTT.

The chain links TRBV10-1 to TRBJ2-7; 7 nucleotides align to TRBD1. CDR3 size: 13 residues. J lost 0 bases, V lost 9 bases, and 5 bases had no gene match. Germline CDR1 WNHNN, CDR2 SYGVQD (reference sequence). The CDR3 loop is CASDRVLSYEQYV. The CDR3 DNA reads TGCGCCAGTGACAGGGTCCTCTCCTACGAGCAGTACGTC.

The V gene is TRBV28, the J gene TRBJ1-4; 11 nucleotides align to TRBD1. V gave up 6 bases and J gave up 6 bases; unmatched junction bases: 9. The CDR3 has 16 residues. CDR1 is MDHEN and CDR2 is SYDVKM in the germline V gene. The CDR3 spells CASSLPRTGGDEKLFF. CDR3 sequence (DNA): TGTGCCAGCAGCCTACCCCGGACAGGGGGCGATGAAAAACTGTTTTTT.

The rearrangement uses TRBV7-2 and TRBJ2-2, with D possibly being TRBD2 (6 bases). Deletions cut 4 bases from V and 6 bases from J, with 12 bases between. Germline-derived CDR1 and CDR2 are SGHTA and FQGNSA. This CDR3 has 14 residues. Here the CDR3 reads CASSSSSVPGELFF. DNA of the CDR3: TGTGCCAGCAGCTCCTCTAGCGTCCCCGGGGAGCTGTTTTTT.

V gene TRBV5-4 combines with J gene TRBJ2-5; TRBD2 aligns across 16 bases. The CDR3 consists of 17 residues. Germline CDR1 reads SGHNT; CDR2 reads YYREEE (reference sequence). V lost 4 bases, J lost 4 bases, and 7 bases stayed unmatched. The CDR3, as DNA: TGTGCCAGCAGCCCCGGGACTAGCGGGGGGGTAGCAGAGACCCAGTACTTC. It yields the protein CASSPGTSGGVAETQYF.

This clone appeared many times. The CDR3 DNA follows: TGTGCCAGCACCCGAAGGGTTACTAGCGGGGCCGGGGAGCTGTTTTTT. Translating it yields CASTRRVTSGAGELFF. V usage is TRBV2 and J usage is TRBJ2-2; 10 nucleotides match TRBD2. The V gene's germline CDR1 is SNHLY and CDR2 FYNNEI. The length of the CDR3 is 16 residues. The J segment lost 6 bases and the V segment lost 7 bases, leaving 11 bases of the junction unmatched.

The gene calls are TRBV6-5 and TRBJ1-1; D ambiguous. Germline V gene lookup returns CDR1 MNHEY and CDR2 SVGAGI. Trimming shortened V by 6 bases and J by 0 bases, and 14 bases separated the two germline ends. This CDR3 spans 15 amino acids. The CDR3 loop is CASSPTENMNTEAFF. As DNA, the CDR3 is TGTGCCAGCAGCCCAACAGAGAACATGAACACTGAAGCTTTCTTT.

The rearrangement links TRBV10-3 to TRBJ2-3; 11 nucleotides match TRBD1. The V gene's germline CDR1 is ENHRY and CDR2 SYGVKD. The CDR3 has 15 amino acids. After removal of 4 bases from V and 4 bases from J, the junction contained 4 bases not matched to a gene. The CDR3, as DNA: TGTGCCATCAGTGCCCGGGACAGGGGGGCAGATACGCAGTATTTT. Translated: CAISARDRGADTQYF.

The chain joins TRBV9 to TRBJ2-2, with D possibly being TRBD1 (6 bases). V lost 0 bases and J 13 bases, leaving 25 bases between the germline ends. The CDR3 contains 17 residues. The germline V gene has CDR1 SGDLS and CDR2 YYNGEE. The CDR3 DNA follows: TGTGCCAGCAGCGTAGAGCAAGCCTCACGACAGGCTACGTGGCTGTTTTTT. Amino acid sequence: CASSVEQASRQATWLFF.

This clone was counted only a few times. The chain uses TRBV6-1 and TRBJ1-1, with TRBD1 matching 7 bases. Trimming took 5 bases from V and 1 from J; bases not matched to a gene: 4. CDR1 is MNHNS and CDR2 is SASEGT in the germline V gene. This CDR3 is 14 amino acids long. For the CDR3, the DNA is TGTGCCAGCAGTCCGGACAGGACGAACACTGAAGCTTTCTTT. Translated, it gives CASSPDRTNTEAFF.

The chain joins TRBV2 to TRBJ2-5; a possible D gene is TRBD2 (5 bases). This CDR3 has 16 residues. From germline, CDR1 is SNHLY and CDR2 FYNNEI. V was trimmed by 4 bases and J by 5 bases, leaving 20 bases between them. CDR3 sequence (DNA): TGTGCCAGCAGTGGGGCATTGTTGAGGGCCGCCGAGACCCAGTACTTC. Translation: CASSGALLRAAETQYF. The full variable domain, completed using reference TRBV2 and TRBJ2-5, is EPEVTQTPSHQVTQMGQEVILRCVPISNHLYFYWYRQILGQKVEFLVSFYNNEISEKSEIFDDQFSVERPDGSNFTLKIRSTKLEDSAMYFCASSGALLRAAETQYFGPGTRLLVL.

CDR3 nucleotide sequence: TGTGCCAGCAGCCGGGACAGGGCCTACTATGGCTACACCTTC. This codes for CASSRDRAYYGYTF. The rearrangement joins TRBV9 to TRBJ1-2; TRBD1 agrees at 9 bases. With V trimmed by 4 bases and J by 3 bases, 4 bases remained unmatched. Per germline, CDR1 SGDLS and CDR2 YYNGEE. The CDR3 is 14 residues long.

V usage is TRBV9 and J usage is TRBJ2-7; 8 positions agree with TRBD1. Germline values: CDR1 SGDLS, CDR2 YYNGEE. The CDR3 totals 16 residues. Trimming cost V 4 bases and J 0 bases; bases outside gene matches: 9. Here the CDR3 DNA reads TGTGCCAGCAGCCCCAGACAGGGGAGAAGCTCCTACGAGCAGTACTTC. Amino acids: CASSPRQGRSSYEQYF.

The chain links TRBV2 to TRBJ2-5; 8 bases match TRBD1. The CDR3 extends over 14 amino acids. The V gene end was trimmed by 6 bases and the J gene end by 4 bases; junction bases not matched to a gene: 7. Germline-derived CDR1 and CDR2 are SNHLY and FYNNEI. This chain's CDR3 is CASRMTGVGETQYF. DNA of the CDR3: TGTGCCAGCAGAATGACAGGGGTAGGAGAGACCCAGTACTTC.

The chain recombines TRBV4-1 with TRBJ2-7, with 8 bases identical to TRBD2. The V and J ends lost 4 bases and 2 bases, in that order; junction bases with no gene match: 4. Per germline, CDR1 MGHRA and CDR2 YSYEKL. The CDR3 sequence is 14 residues long. The CDR3 DNA follows: TGCGCCAGCAGCCCAGGACTAGCACCCTACGAGCAGTACGTC. Residues: CASSPGLAPYEQYV.

This chain links TRBV11-1 with TRBJ1-3, with D unresolved. The V gene's germline CDR1 is SGHAT and CDR2 FQDESV (reference sequence). There are 15 residues in the CDR3. Trimming took off 2 bases at V and 2 bases at J, with 10 bases between the two ends. CDR3 in amino acids: CASSLNGDAGNTIYF. The DNA of the CDR3 is TGTGCCAGCAGCTTAAATGGAGATGCTGGAAACACCATATATTTT.

This chain uses TRBV19 with TRBJ2-3; perhaps TRBD2 as D (5 bases). The germline gives CDR1 LNHDA, CDR2 SQIVND (reference sequence). This CDR3 has 13 amino acids. V shed 5 bases and J shed 3 bases, with 9 bases lying between them. CDR3 nucleotides: TGTGCCAGTAGTCCCCCGGGGACAGATACGCAGTATTTT. Translating gives CASSPPGTDTQYF.

This chain joins TRBV2 and TRBJ2-3; 10 bases are shared with TRBD1. J was trimmed by 4 bases and V by 4 bases; bases with no gene match: 5. CDR1 SNHLY and CDR2 FYNNEI come from the germline V gene. The CDR3 contains 15 residues. The CDR3 DNA follows: TGTGCCAGCAGTGCTGGACAGGGGGTGGCAGATACGCAGTATTTT. It codes for CASSAGQGVADTQYF.

This clone was counted between two and nine times. Other DNA sequences from this sample encode an identical CDR3 as well. The chain uses TRBV6-5 and TRBJ1-1; D might be TRBD1 (6 bases). The V end lost 6 bases, the J end lost 5 bases, and 7 bases lay between the germline ends. The CDR3 totals 11 residues. CDR1 and CDR2 from the germline V gene are MNHEY and SVGAGI. This CDR3 is CASRRGTEAFF. Written as DNA, the CDR3 is TGTGCCAGCAGAAGGGGGACTGAAGCTTTCTTT.

A single count supports this clone. J is TRBJ1-1 and V is TRBV23-1; 11 bases align to TRBD1. TRBV23-1 is given ORF status, its function remaining uncertain. This CDR3 spans 17 amino acids. V shed 10 bases, J shed 1 base, and the junction held 14 bases outside the gene matches. The CDR3 sequence: CATTDRGLVLENTEAFF. The CDR3 DNA reads TGCGCCACCACGGACAGGGGGCTCGTATTGGAGAACACTGAAGCTTTCTTT.

The J gene is TRBJ1-2, the V gene TRBV4-1; D may be TRBD1 (6 bases). Trimming cost V 3 bases and J 2 bases, with 10 bases left between them. The CDR3 is 14 amino acids. Germline V gene lookup returns CDR1 MGHRA and CDR2 YSYEKL. CDR3: CASSQERGNYGYTF. CDR3 bases: TGCGCCAGCAGCCAGGAAAGGGGGAACTATGGCTACACCTTC.

J is TRBJ1-1 and V is TRBV11-3; D remains unclear. The germline V gene has CDR1 SGHNT and CDR2 YENEEA. The CDR3 sequence is 13 residues long. Trimming shortened V by 0 bases and J by 8 bases, and 10 bases separated the two germline ends. The CDR3 coding sequence is TGTGCCAGCAGCTTAGATCGACACAGCGAAGCTTTCTTT. Translating it yields CASSLDRHSEAFF.

V usage is TRBV19 and J usage is TRBJ1-1; D is unclear. V was trimmed by 5 bases and J by 0 bases, leaving 22 bases between them. The CDR3 spans 18 residues. Germline CDR1 is LNHDA and CDR2 is SQIVND (reference sequence). The CDR3 region has the DNA TGTGCCAGTAGTCGGCCGCGCAAGATACGTACAGTGAACACTGAAGCTTTCTTT. It is translated as CASSRPRKIRTVNTEAFF.

V gene TRBV6-1 combines with J gene TRBJ1-1; D is uncertain. There are 13 residues in the CDR3. V shed 3 bases and J shed 1 base, with 6 bases lying between them. Germline loops: CDR1 MNHNS, CDR2 SASEGT. CDR3 coding DNA: TGTGCCAGCAGTGAGAAGCCGAACACTGAAGCTTTCTTT. Residues: CASSEKPNTEAFF.